Below, 5 T cell receptor beta chains from the same sample are listed, as sequenced in a study of sequential checkpoint blockade in melanoma. The treatment was: randomized to nivolumab then ipilimumab (arm A) or the reverse (arm B). The data were produced by immunoSEQ multiplex PCR, yet TCRdb's version contains in-frame clones alone and is incomplete. Of some 19,000 clones in the sample, roughly four fifths are singletons; the top ten hold approximately 35%. Sequenced material: CD8+ T cells sorted from blood (inferred from file names), taken from a patient given nivolumab and ipilimumab in sequence. The receptors come from a human donor with melanoma.

J is TRBJ2-7 and V is TRBV19, with D perhaps TRBD1 (5 bases). There are 13 residues in the CDR3. V was trimmed by 10 bases and J by 0 bases, leaving 13 bases between them. Germline V gene data show CDR1 as LNHDA and CDR2 as SQIVND (reference sequence). In DNA, the CDR3 is TGTGCCACCTCGACAGTGAGCTCCTACGAGCAGTACTTC. Residues: CATSTVSSYEQYF.

This chain links TRBV27 with TRBJ2-7, with 9 bases that match TRBD1. Germline CDR1 reads MNHEY; CDR2 reads SMNVEV (reference sequence). This CDR3 spans 14 amino acids. Trimming removed 5 bases from V and 4 bases from J; junction bases left unmatched: 6. The CDR3: CASSPATGGYEQYF. CDR3 DNA: TGTGCCAGCAGTCCAGCGACAGGGGGTTACGAGCAGTACTTC.

The chain recombines TRBV9 with TRBJ2-7; TRBD1 matches 9 bases. This CDR3 region has 18 residues. The J segment lost 4 bases and the V segment lost 0 bases, leaving 14 bases of the junction unmatched. Germline CDR1 SGDLS, CDR2 YYNGEE. CDR3 coding DNA: TGTGCCAGCAGCGTAGGAGGACAGGGGAGACCCAAACCGTACGAGCAGTACTTC. Protein sequence: CASSVGGQGRPKPYEQYF.

V is TRBV5-6 and J is TRBJ2-1; 9 bases map to TRBD1. This CDR3 comprises 15 residues. CDR1 SGHDT and CDR2 YYEEEE come from the germline V gene. Germline trimming cut 4 bases from V and 6 bases from J; bases unmatched to any gene: 8. CDR3 residues: CASSPLGQGGNEQFF. The CDR3 bases are TGTGCCAGCAGCCCCCTGGGACAGGGAGGCAATGAGCAGTTCTTC.

The chain couples TRBV6-4 to TRBJ2-1; D ambiguous. Trimming cost V 3 bases and J 8 bases, with 11 bases left between them. Germline V gene lookup returns CDR1 MRHNA and CDR2 SNTAGT. This CDR3 has 13 residues. CDR3 DNA sequence: TGTGCCAGCAGTGATGGAGATTCTGATGAGCAGTTCTTC. It is translated as CASSDGDSDEQFF.